This T cell receptor (beta chain) was profiled in a study of T-cell reconstitution after alpha-beta-depleted transplantation in children. V lost 0 bases and J 4 bases, leaving 7 bases between the germline ends. Looked up from germline, CDR1 is KGHSH and CDR2 is LQKENI. The CDR3 spans 15 residues. This clonotype was detected a few times. Molecular barcoding with unique molecular identifiers was used for the TCRbeta library. Each CDR3 protein is one row after TCRdb ran MiXCR on the PCR reads. The sample yields about 230,000 distinct CDR3 sequences, roughly a tenth seen once. The TCR sequence derives from a human donor who donated a stem cell graft to a child with SCID. The chain carries TRBV18 and TRBJ1-6; tentative D call: TRBD1 (6 bases). The specimen comprised PBMCs from the stem cell graft donor, sampled from the stem cell graft. This CDR3 is CASSPPGQYNSPLHF. The CDR3 DNA sequence: TGTGCCAGCTCACCACCCGGACAGTATAATTCACCCCTCCACTTT.